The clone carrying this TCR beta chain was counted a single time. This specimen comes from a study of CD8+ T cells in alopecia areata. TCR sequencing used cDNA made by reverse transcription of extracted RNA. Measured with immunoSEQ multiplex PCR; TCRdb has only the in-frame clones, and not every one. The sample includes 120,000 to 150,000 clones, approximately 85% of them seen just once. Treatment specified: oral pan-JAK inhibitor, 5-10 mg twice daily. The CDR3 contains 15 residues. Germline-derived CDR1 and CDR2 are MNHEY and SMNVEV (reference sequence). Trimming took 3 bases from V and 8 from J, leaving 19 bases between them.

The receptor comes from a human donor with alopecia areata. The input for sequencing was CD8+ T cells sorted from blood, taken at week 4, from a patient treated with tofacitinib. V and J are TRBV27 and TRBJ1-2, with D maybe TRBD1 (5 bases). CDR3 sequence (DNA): TGTGCCAGCAGTTTTTGGGACGGACATAGTGAGGGCTACACCTTC. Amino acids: CASSFWDGHSEGYTF.